This TCR beta chain was captured in a study of T-cell memory formation after mild COVID-19. On the study more broadly: Largely donor-specific sequence clusters came from a couple of donors.

Concerning this clonotype: Antigen specificity is unknown.

Whole-study findings and limits: While clones contracting from day 15 to 85 were balanced between CD4 and CD8, later expanders leaned CD4+.

One entry per CDR3 protein, called by TCRdb with MiXCR from the 5' RACE reads. Of around 340,000 distinct CDR3 sequences in the sample, roughly an eighth are singletons; the top ten hold approximately 21%. The CDR3 is made up of 12 amino acids. Germline V gene sequence: CDR1 SQVTM, CDR2 ANQGSEA. The germline V and J ends were trimmed by 0 bases and 1 base, with 4 bases remaining between them. Sequencing was done on a sample of PBMCs or a T cell subset sorted from them (not recorded which). The chain uses TRBV29-1 and TRBJ2-7; D gene ambiguous. The TCR sequence derives from a man in his late teens or twenties who had mild COVID-19 (a few samples of this study predate the infection). Cell type and time point are not known. CDR3 sequence (DNA): TGCAGCGTTGAAGACCGTTCCTACGAGCAGTACTTC. Translating it yields CSVEDRSYEQYF.